This TCR beta chain is drawn from a study of T cell repertoires in cytomegalovirus infection. Study in general: Indications came from public TCR beta signatures; they pointed to CMV infection and to a matching HLA type. Broader study findings: Dominant in the ex vivo response were TCR beta clonotypes restricted by HLA-C and specific for CMV. Accumulated public TCR beta family frequency recognized individuals carrying CMV together with the relevant HLA.

The CDR3 is 15 amino acids. The V gene end was trimmed by 7 bases and the J gene end by 7 bases; junction bases not matched to a gene: 11. CDR1 and CDR2 (germline): MNHNS, SASEGT. TCRdb independently ran MiXCR on the reads; one entry per CDR3 protein. Of approximately 500,000 distinct CDR3 sequences in the sample, 30% to 35% were seen once. This clonotype was counted only a few times. Its antigen is undetermined. The chain joins TRBV6-1 to TRBJ2-1, with TRBD1 identical over 9 bases. This TCR was recovered from a human donor in good health (CMV status not recorded). Some clones in this sample may be carry-over from other donors' samples. The sample in question was cultured PBMCs, obtained from culture after CMV antigen stimulation. The CDR3 loop is CASNQGQGRWNEQFF. The CDR3 nucleotides read TGTGCCAGCAACCAGGGACAGGGTCGATGGAATGAGCAGTTCTTC.